These T cell receptor beta chains were read from a single sample in a study of PD-L1 blockade in urothelial cancer. TCRdb's copy holds only in-frame clones and misses some; the assay was immunoSEQ multiplex PCR. This table has just under 40,000 clones, 91% appearing once. The material sequenced was PBMCs, taken around atezolizumab (anti-PD-L1) treatment. These receptors were taken from an older woman with urothelial cancer. CDR3s include the opening cysteine and the closing phenylalanine or tryptophan. D genes are given only for firm matches. Clone size is shown for a subset of rows, as once, few, many or a class of expanded clone.

J	V	size	D	DNA	CDR3
TRBJ2-5	TRBV7-9	.	.	TGTGCCAGCAGCTTAAGGGGACTGCAAGAGACCCAGTACTTC	CASSLRGLQETQYF
TRBJ2-7	TRBV4-3	.	.	TGCGCCAGCAGCCAAGAAAACCTGGGGCTAAGGAACGAGCAGTACTTC	CASSQENLGLRNEQYF
TRBJ2-1	TRBV7-9	medium-sized	.	TGTGCCAGCAGCTCAGGAATTACAGGGTACAATGAGCAGTTCTTC	CASSSGITGYNEQFF
TRBJ2-2	TRBV28	.	TRBD1	TGTGCCAGCAGTTCACCCTTAGGGACAGGGGGCCCCACCGGGGAGCTGTTTTTT	CASSSPLGTGGPTGELFF
TRBJ2-5	TRBV28	.	.	TGTGCCAGCAGAAGAACAGGGTACGAGACCCAGTACTTC	CASRRTGYETQYF
TRBJ2-2	TRBV9	once	.	TGTGCCAGCAGCGTAGATGTCCAGAGGGCCGGGGAGCTGTTTTTT	CASSVDVQRAGELFF
TRBJ1-2	TRBV10-3	once	.	TGTGCCATCAGTGAGAAAAGCGTAGGGGATTATGGCTACACCTTC	CAISEKSVGDYGYTF
TRBJ2-7	TRBV7-8	.	TRBD2	TGTGCCAGCAGCTTAGGGGCTAGCGGGAGGTACGAGCAGTACTTC	CASSLGASGRYEQYF
TRBJ2-1	TRBV28	.	TRBD1	TGTGCCAGCAGTTCATCCGGGACAGGGGGGCACAATGAGCAGTTCTTC	CASSSSGTGGHNEQFF
TRBJ2-7	TRBV19	.	TRBD1	TGTGCCAGTAGTGCCGGACAGGGGGTTTTCTACGAGCAGTACTTC	CASSAGQGVFYEQYF
TRBJ2-5	TRBV27	few	.	TGTGCCAGCAGTTTATTTCGGGAACAAGAGACCCAGTACTTC	CASSLFREQETQYF
TRBJ1-1	TRBV15	once	TRBD1	TGTGCCACCAGCAGAGGTAGAACAGGGGACACTGAAGCTTTCTTT	CATSRGRTGDTEAFF
TRBJ2-1	TRBV5-1	.	TRBD1	TGCGCCAGCAGCCTGACAGGGGTTCCCAACAATGAGCAGTTCTTC	CASSLTGVPNNEQFF
TRBJ2-7	TRBV27	.	TRBD1	TGTGCCAGCAGTAAACTCCGGGACAGGGGGCTCTACGAGCAGTACTTC	CASSKLRDRGLYEQYF
TRBJ1-5	TRBV11-2	.	.	TGTGCCAGCAGCTTAACGCAGGGCGGCCAGCCCCAGCATTTT	CASSLTQGGQPQHF
TRBJ2-7	TRBV5-1	few	.	TGCGCCAGCAGCTTGGCCGGAGGCCCAGGCGAGCAGTACTTC	CASSLAGGPGEQYF
TRBJ1-1	TRBV28	.	TRBD1	TGTGCCAGCCCCGGACAGGGCGGATTGAACACTGAAGCTTTCTTT	CASPGQGGLNTEAFF
TRBJ2-6	TRBV6-5	.	.	TGTGCCAGCAGTTATAGGGGGTCTGGGGCCAACGTCCTGACTTTC	CASSYRGSGANVLTF
TRBJ1-5	TRBV7-8	.	.	TGTGCCAGCAGCTTAGAGGGGAATTTCGGCAATCAGCCCCAGCATTTT	CASSLEGNFGNQPQHF
TRBJ1-1	TRBV7-9	few	.	TGTGCCAGCAGTGAGAGTTACACTGAAGCTTTCTTT	CASSESYTEAFF
TRBJ2-5	TRBV10-2	.	TRBD2	TGCGCCAGCAGTGCCTCTAGACTAGCGGGAGGGCGGGTTCAGGAGACCCAGTACTTC	CASSASRLAGGRVQETQYF
TRBJ2-5	TRBV7-7	.	TRBD1	TGTGCCAGCAGCTCTCAGACAGGGAAAGGGACCCAGTACTTC	CASSSQTGKGTQYF
TRBJ2-1	TRBV14	.	.	TGTGCCAGCAGCCAATTAGACAGGATGTCCTACAATGAGCAGTTCTTC	CASSQLDRMSYNEQFF
TRBJ2-7	TRBV27	.	TRBD2	TGTGCCAGCAGTTTTAGCGGCGGGAGCTCCTACGAGCAGTACTTC	CASSFSGGSSYEQYF
TRBJ2-1	TRBV19	.	.	TGTGCCAGTAGTATAAATCCCAACCGGGGGAATGAGCAGTTCTTC	CASSINPNRGNEQFF
TRBJ2-1	TRBV28	.	.	TGTGCCAGCAGTTTACGGTACAATGAGCAGTTCTTC	CASSLRYNEQFF
TRBJ2-7	TRBV9	.	TRBD2	TGTGCCAGCAGCGAGGGAGCGGGAGAAGGGGTTTCCTACGAGCAGTACTTC	CASSEGAGEGVSYEQYF
TRBJ2-2	TRBV21-1	.	.	TGTGCCAGCAGCAAAGTCAGGTGGACAGGGAGAATAGGAAATACCGGGGAGCTGTTTTTT	CASSKVRWTGRIGNTGELFF
TRBJ2-5	TRBV4-3	.	TRBD1	TGCGCCAGCAGCCAAGCCGGGACAGGGAATTTAAAGGGCGAGACCCAGTACTTC	CASSQAGTGNLKGETQYF
TRBJ2-3	TRBV4-1	.	TRBD2	TGCGCCAGCAGCCTTTTACCGGGACTAGCGGGACGCACAGATACGCAGTATTTT	CASSLLPGLAGRTDTQYF
TRBJ1-2	TRBV29-1	.	.	TGCAGCGGGACCTCCACAGGTTTGGGCTATGGCTACACCTTC	CSGTSTGLGYGYTF